These 26 T cell receptor beta chains were sequenced from one sample in a study of chemoradiotherapy in HPV16-positive cancers. Repertoires were generated with immunoSEQ multiplex PCR, while TCRdb's copy carries only in-frame clones and drops some. The data show some 25,000 clones, roughly 94% seen once. Specimen collection occurred from a patient who underwent chemoradiotherapy. These receptors were collected from a human donor with HPV-associated anogenital cancer.

The gene calls are TRBV30 and TRBJ1-3, with a possible D match to TRBD1 (6 bases). The V end was cut by 0 bases, the J end by 2 bases, with 17 bases between. CDR1 GTSNPN and CDR2 SVGIG come from the germline V gene (reference sequence). The CDR3 is 17 amino acids. In DNA, the CDR3 is TGTGCCTGGAGTGTATTTGATAGGGGGACGACTGGAAACACCATATATTTT. Protein: CAWSVFDRGTTGNTIYF.

This chain uses TRBV28 with TRBJ2-7, with 9 nucleotides matching TRBD2. The V segment lost 2 bases and the J segment 7 bases; nucleotides outside the gene matches: 6. The germline V gene encodes CDR1 MDHEN and CDR2 SYDVKM. The CDR3 has 14 residues. The CDR3 loop reads CASSLIAGAEEQYF. DNA for the CDR3: TGTGCCAGCAGTTTAATAGCGGGAGCGGAGGAGCAGTACTTC.

The chain couples TRBV18 to TRBJ2-7; no clear D. CDR1 is KGHSH, CDR2 LQKENI, per germline. Trimming left V 5 bases short and J 5 bases short, with 10 bases between. The CDR3 consists of 12 residues. This CDR3 is CASSSFENEQYF. The CDR3 DNA is TGTGCCAGCTCATCCTTTGAAAACGAGCAGTACTTC.

The V call is TRBV5-5, the J call TRBJ1-2; 10 positions match TRBD1. The CDR3 covers 15 residues. Germline CDR1 reads SGHKS; CDR2 reads YYEKEE (reference sequence). V dropped 0 bases and J dropped 8; count of bases not matched to a gene: 7. The CDR3 nucleotides read TGTGCCAGCAGCTTGGGGGGGACAGGGGTAAAGGGCTACACCTTC. This codes for CASSLGGTGVKGYTF.

The rearrangement uses TRBV6-6 and TRBJ1-2; possible D gene TRBD1, 6 bases. Between the trimmed V and J ends, which lost 5 bases and 7 bases, there was a span of 17 bases. Germline values: CDR1 MNHNY, CDR2 SVGAGI (reference sequence). This CDR3 has 14 residues. The CDR3 DNA reads TGTGCCAGCAGTACCTCAGGGGCGGTCTCTGGCTACACCTTC. It yields the protein CASSTSGAVSGYTF.

J is TRBJ1-1 and V is TRBV28, with D unclear. V lost 6 bases, J lost 8 bases, and 10 bases lay in between. Germline V gene data show CDR1 as MDHEN and CDR2 as SYDVKM. The CDR3 contains 11 residues. The CDR3 coding sequence is TGTGCCAGCAGCCACGGACGGGAAGCTTTCTTT. Translation gives CASSHGREAFF.

V and J are TRBV5-1 and TRBJ2-3; 11 bases are a match to TRBD2. Germline V gene lookup returns CDR1 SGHRS and CDR2 YFSETQ. This CDR3 region has 16 residues. The trim removed 5 bases at V and 4 bases at J, leaving 9 bases unmatched. For the CDR3, the DNA is TGCGCCAGCAGAGACGCTAGCGGGGGGCCGGCAGATACGCAGTATTTT. It encodes CASRDASGGPADTQYF.

The V and J genes are TRBV28 and TRBJ2-6; weak D call: TRBD1 (5 bases). The germline CDR1 and CDR2 sequences are MDHEN and SYDVKM. V lost 7 bases, J lost 4 bases, and 8 bases lay in between. CDR3 size: 13 residues. The DNA for the CDR3 is TGTGCCAGCAAGGGGCCCGGGGCCAACGTCCTGACTTTC. Translated, it gives CASKGPGANVLTF.

The chain combines TRBV2 with TRBJ1-5, with 7 bases matching TRBD1. Germline-derived CDR1 and CDR2 are SNHLY and FYNNEI. The CDR3 length is 14 residues. With 4 bases clipped from V and 5 bases from J, the junction kept 5 bases outside the gene matches. The CDR3 DNA reads as TGTGCCAGCAGTGGGGGACAGTCATATCAGCCCCAGCATTTT. It specifies CASSGGQSYQPQHF.

The chain couples TRBV6-5 to TRBJ2-7; possible D gene TRBD1, 5 bases. The CDR3 covers 15 residues. Deletions cut 0 bases from V and 6 bases from J, with 15 bases between. Germline CDR1 reads MNHEY; CDR2 reads SVGAGI. CDR3 in DNA: TGTGCCAGCAGTTACTCGACAGAAGGGTATCTCGAGCAGTACTTC. This translates into CASSYSTEGYLEQYF.

DNA of the CDR3: TGTGCCAGCAGTGAGCGGTGGGGGGTTGGAACTAACTATGGCTACACCTTC. It specifies CASSERWGVGTNYGYTF. The V gene is TRBV6-1, the J gene TRBJ1-2; D possibly corresponds to TRBD1 (5 bases). Per germline, CDR1 MNHNS and CDR2 SASEGT. V shed 3 bases and J shed 0 bases, with 17 bases lying between them. This CDR3 comprises 17 residues.

The V and J genes are TRBV7-8 and TRBJ1-5; D is ambiguous. The length of the CDR3 is 12 residues. Germline CDR1 and CDR2: SGHVS and FQNEAQ. V lost 3 bases and J lost 6, with 6 bases in between. The DNA of the CDR3 is TGTGCCAGCAGCTTCCCGGCTCAGCCCCAGCATTTT. Translating gives CASSFPAQPQHF.

J is TRBJ1-2 and V is TRBV4-1; D remains ambiguous. The germline gives CDR1 MGHRA, CDR2 YSYEKL. V lost 0 bases to trimming and J lost 4 bases, with 9 bases between them. This CDR3 has 14 residues. The CDR3 bases are TGCGCCAGCAGCCAAGAAGGACGATTCTATGGCTACACCTTC. Translating it yields CASSQEGRFYGYTF.

The V and J genes are TRBV4-1 and TRBJ1-4; 10 positions match TRBD1. Trimming took 3 bases from V and 17 from J; bases not matched to a gene: 15. The germline gives CDR1 MGHRA, CDR2 YSYEKL. This CDR3 comprises 15 residues. This CDR3 is CASSHPGQGTRLLFF. The CDR3 bases are TGCGCCAGCAGCCACCCGGGACAGGGGACTCGACTTTTATTTTTT.

V usage is TRBV5-1 and J usage is TRBJ2-7, with TRBD1 matching 9 bases. In germline, CDR1 is SGHRS, CDR2 YFSETQ. The CDR3 has 15 amino acids. The trim removed 1 base at V and 6 bases at J, leaving 8 bases unmatched. The CDR3 DNA is TGCGCCAGCAGCTTGAAGGGGACAGGGACCCTCGAGCAGTACTTC. Protein: CASSLKGTGTLEQYF.

Here the CDR3 DNA reads TGTGCCAGCAGCTTATTGCGGGGGGCGCGCGGAAACACCATATATTTT. Encoded protein: CASSLLRGARGNTIYF. The rearrangement joins TRBV7-9 to TRBJ1-3, with TRBD1 as a possible D gene (6 bases). Germline V gives CDR1 SEHNR, CDR2 FQNEAQ (reference sequence). This CDR3 spans 16 amino acids. The V end lost 2 bases, the J end lost 4 bases, and 15 bases lay between the germline ends.

J is TRBJ2-2 and V is TRBV18, with unresolved D. The CDR3 contains 16 residues. The ends were cut back, 3 bases at V and 4 bases at J, with 15 bases in the middle. The germline V gene has CDR1 KGHSH and CDR2 LQKENI. The CDR3 here is CASSPPERISTGELFF. CDR3 sequence (DNA): TGTGCCAGCTCACCCCCGGAACGGATAAGCACCGGGGAGCTGTTTTTT. The full variable domain, completed using reference TRBV18 and TRBJ2-2, is NAGVMQNPRHLVRRRGQEARLRCSPMKGHSHVYWYRQLPEEGLKFMVYLQKENIIDESGMPKERFSAEFPKEGPSILRIQQVVRGDSAAYFCASSPPERISTGELFFGEGSRLTVL.

V gene TRBV10-3 combines with J gene TRBJ1-2, with 7 bases that match TRBD1. There are 18 residues in the CDR3. Germline V lookup: CDR1 ENHRY, CDR2 SYGVKD. V gave up 3 bases and J gave up 4 bases; unmatched junction bases: 17. CDR3 amino acids: CAISEGGDSRSLSYGYTF. The CDR3 region has the DNA TGTGCCATCAGTGAAGGGGGGGACAGCAGGAGCCTTTCCTATGGCTACACCTTC.

The chain combines TRBV5-4 with TRBJ2-1; D remains ambiguous. Germline assignment: CDR1 SGHNT and CDR2 YYREEE (reference sequence). The CDR3 contains 13 residues. The V gene lost 6 bases and the J gene lost 8 bases, with 15 bases spanning the gap. CDR3 in DNA: TGTGCCAGCAACCCCTGGAGTGTTGATGAGCAGTTCTTC. Its protein is CASNPWSVDEQFF.

V and J are TRBV7-9 and TRBJ1-4; maybe TRBD1 (5 bases). The CDR3 length is 18 residues. CDR1 is SEHNR, CDR2 FQNEAQ, per germline (reference sequence). Trimming pared 5 bases from V and 0 bases from J, leaving 19 bases between. The CDR3 DNA is TGTGCCAGCAGCGCCCGTGGGGGGGGACCAGCAACTAATGAAAAACTGTTTTTT. Its translation is CASSARGGGPATNEKLFF.

The V and J genes are TRBV5-1 and TRBJ1-6; the match to TRBD1 covers 7 bases. The CDR3 length is 15 residues. Germline CDR1 is SGHRS and CDR2 is YFSETQ. V lost 2 bases and J lost 6; bases outside the gene matches: 5. CDR3 sequence reads: CASSLEGAGNSPLHF. Written as DNA, the CDR3 is TGCGCCAGCAGCTTAGAGGGGGCAGGTAATTCACCCCTCCACTTT. Based on the CDR3 plus reference TRBV5-1 and TRBJ1-6, the full variable domain is KAGVTQTPRYLIKTRGQQVTLSCSPISGHRSVSWYQQTPGQGLQFLFEYFSETQRNKGNFPGRFSGRQFSNSRSEMNVSTLELGDSALYLCASSLEGAGNSPLHFGNGTRLTVT.

V and J are TRBV11-3 and TRBJ2-2, with 7 bases identical to TRBD2. The CDR3 length is 14 residues. Germline loops: CDR1 SGHNT, CDR2 YENEEA. The trim removed 5 bases at V and 6 bases at J, leaving 6 bases unmatched. CDR3 sequence: CASSPRAGAGELFF. DNA of the CDR3: TGTGCCAGCAGCCCCCGGGCGGGGGCCGGGGAGCTGTTTTTT.

The gene calls are TRBV7-9 and TRBJ1-3; 9 bases line up with TRBD1. Germline V gives CDR1 SEHNR, CDR2 FQNEAQ (reference sequence). The CDR3 totals 17 residues. After removal of 1 base from V and 2 bases from J, the junction contained 6 bases not matched to a gene. The CDR3 nucleotides are TGTGCCAGCAGCTTAGTGGGACAGGGTACGGCTGGAAACACCATATATTTT. It encodes CASSLVGQGTAGNTIYF.

The chain carries TRBV29-1 and TRBJ2-2; 7 bases match TRBD2. Germline CDR1 is SQVTM and CDR2 is ANQGSEA. The CDR3 sequence is 15 residues long. Losses at the gene ends were 6 bases for V and 5 bases for J; bases not matched to a gene: 12. The CDR3 here is CSVMGGPGGTGELFF. For the CDR3, the DNA is TGCAGCGTCATGGGGGGTCCCGGGGGGACCGGGGAGCTGTTTTTT.

This chain links TRBV2 with TRBJ2-6; D remains ambiguous. CDR1 SNHLY and CDR2 FYNNEI come from the germline V gene. The V and J ends lost 3 bases and 0 bases respectively, with 3 bases between them. The CDR3 loop spans 14 amino acids. The CDR3 coding sequence is TGTGCCAGCAGTGACGACTCTGGGGCCAACGTCCTGACTTTC. It codes for CASSDDSGANVLTF. Using reference TRBV2 and TRBJ2-6 for the parts outside the CDR3, the full variable domain is EPEVTQTPSHQVTQMGQEVILRCVPISNHLYFYWYRQILGQKVEFLVSFYNNEISEKSEIFDDQFSVERPDGSNFTLKIRSTKLEDSAMYFCASSDDSGANVLTFGAGSRLTVL.

The chain carries TRBV6-5 and TRBJ1-1; no reliable D call. Germline V gene lookup returns CDR1 MNHEY and CDR2 SVGAGI. The CDR3 runs to 15 residues. The V end lost 6 bases, the J end lost 0 bases, and 14 bases lay between the germline ends. This CDR3 is CASSPKGSLNTEAFF. CDR3 nucleotides: TGTGCCAGCAGCCCTAAAGGGTCCTTGAACACTGAAGCTTTCTTT.